This TCR beta chain came from a study of T cells in Graves' hyperthyroidism and ophthalmopathy. The wider study: Peripheral blood was obtained at initial diagnosis, preceding any treatment.

RNA transcripts provided the source from which TCR beta CDR3 regions were amplified. The study used the HTBI primer set for a first-round RT-PCR of the TCR CDR3. One entry per CDR3 protein results from TCRdb running MiXCR on the multiplex PCR reads. Among 380,000 or so distinct CDR3 sequences, approximately 15% were seen once, and the ten largest hold more than 20%. The study collected blood at first hyperthyroidism diagnosis, before any ophthalmopathy symptoms arose. CDR3 size: 15 residues. Per the germline V gene, CDR1 is LNHNV and CDR2 is YYDKDF (reference sequence). J lost 3 bases, V lost 0 bases, and 1 base had no gene match.

Material: blood. The clonotype originates from a man aged 25-45 years with Graves' hyperthyroidism that later progressed to Graves' ophthalmopathy. This sequence joins TRBV15 and TRBJ2-7, with 11 bases matching TRBD1. This CDR3 is CATSRDGTGGYEQYF. In DNA form, the CDR3 reads TGTGCCACCAGCAGAGATGGGACAGGGGGCTACGAGCAGTACTTC.